A selection of T cell receptor beta chains follows, all from one sample in a study of tumor-infiltrating lymphocytes in localized non-small cell lung cancer. Assay: immunoSEQ multiplex PCR; the TCRdb copy retains only in-frame clones and omits some. The sample comprises around 25,000 clones, approximately 73% of which are singletons, and around 6% rests with the top ten. Sequences were obtained from lung tumor tissue. The source is a human donor with non-small cell lung cancer. CDR3s include the opening cysteine and the closing phenylalanine or tryptophan. Each record gives: CDR3 protein, CDR3 DNA, D gene, J gene, V gene, clone size. The D gene is left open where the match is weak. Some rows mark clone size as missing; the rest say once, few, many or name a class of expanded clone.

CDR3: CASSLGVGTRNTGELFF
DNA: TGTGCCAGCAGCCTAGGGGTAGGGACTAGGAACACCGGGGAGCTGTTTTTT
D: TRBD2
J: TRBJ2-2
V: TRBV5-4
size: NA

CDR3: CASSIPRGGHEQYF
DNA: TGTGCCAGCAGTATACCCCGGGGGGGCCACGAGCAGTACTTC
D: TRBD2
J: TRBJ2-7
V: TRBV6-6
size: NA

CDR3: CASSIGRSYEQYF
DNA: TGTGCCAGTAGTATAGGCCGATCCTACGAGCAGTACTTC
D: NA
J: TRBJ2-7
V: TRBV19
size: NA

CDR3: CAVGISYNSPLHF
DNA: TGTGCCGTCGGGATCTCCTATAATTCACCCCTCCACTTT
D: NA
J: TRBJ1-6
V: TRBV6-1
size: medium-sized

CDR3: CASSPHMTVYYGYTF
DNA: TGTGCCAGCAGCCCGCATATGACAGTATACTATGGCTACACCTTC
D: NA
J: TRBJ1-2
V: TRBV14
size: once

CDR3: CASSQDTFGTGLGAEAFF
DNA: TGTGCCAGCAGCCAAGATACGTTTGGGACAGGGCTAGGCGCTGAAGCTTTCTTT
D: TRBD1
J: TRBJ1-1
V: TRBV4-2
size: NA

CDR3: CASSPTGRPGGYTF
DNA: TGTGCCAGCAGCCCCACCGGGAGGCCAGGCGGCTACACCTTC
D: NA
J: TRBJ1-2
V: TRBV11-3
size: NA

CDR3: CASKTSGGRSETQYF
DNA: TGTGCCAGCAAGACTAGCGGGGGTCGATCGGAGACCCAGTACTTC
D: TRBD2
J: TRBJ2-5
V: TRBV7-6
size: NA

CDR3: CASSPGTVTDTQYF
DNA: TGCGCCAGCAGCCCCGGGACCGTCACAGATACGCAGTATTTT
D: NA
J: TRBJ2-3
V: TRBV5-1
size: once

CDR3: CASSFLAGGSSETQYF
DNA: TGTGCCAGCAGCTTTCTAGCGGGGGGGTCTTCAGAGACCCAGTACTTC
D: TRBD2
J: TRBJ2-5
V: TRBV7-2
size: NA

CDR3: CASSPQRSGGTDTQYF
DNA: TGTGCCAGCAGCCCGCAGCGTAGCGGGGGCACAGATACGCAGTATTTT
D: TRBD2
J: TRBJ2-3
V: TRBV7-9
size: medium-sized

CDR3: CASSPRDRDLVVGYTF
DNA: TGCGCCAGCAGCCCCCGGGACAGGGACCTGGTGGTTGGCTACACCTTC
D: TRBD1
J: TRBJ1-2
V: TRBV5-1
size: NA

CDR3: CASSSWDGKETQYF
DNA: TGTGCCAGCAGCTCCTGGGACGGAAAAGAGACCCAGTACTTC
D: NA
J: TRBJ2-5
V: TRBV5-4
size: few

CDR3: CASGQWTGESYEQYF
DNA: TGTGCTAGTGGTCAATGGACAGGGGAGTCCTACGAGCAGTACTTC
D: TRBD1
J: TRBJ2-7
V: TRBV12-5
size: NA

CDR3: CASSPTVNYGYTF
DNA: TGTGCCAGCAGTCCGACAGTTAACTATGGCTACACCTTC
D: NA
J: TRBJ1-2
V: TRBV6-6
size: few

CDR3: CASSLDLGGYTF
DNA: TGTGCCAGCAGCTTGGATCTGGGTGGCTACACCTTC
D: NA
J: TRBJ1-2
V: TRBV5-6
size: NA

CDR3: CASSRGTSGSTDTQYF
DNA: TGTGCCAGCAGCCGGGGGACTAGCGGCAGCACAGATACGCAGTATTTT
D: TRBD2
J: TRBJ2-3
V: TRBV5-4
size: NA

CDR3: CASSLDRGYEQYF
DNA: TGTGCCAGCAGTCTGGACAGAGGCTACGAGCAGTACTTC
D: NA
J: TRBJ2-7
V: TRBV7-2
size: NA

CDR3: CSVEELGSGELFF
DNA: TGCAGCGTTGAAGAGCTGGGGTCCGGGGAGCTGTTTTTT
D: NA
J: TRBJ2-2
V: TRBV29-1
size: NA

CDR3: CASSYLAGAPFDTQYF
DNA: TGTGCCAGCAGTTACCTAGCGGGGGCCCCCTTCGATACGCAGTATTTT
D: TRBD2
J: TRBJ2-3
V: TRBV6-5
size: NA

CDR3: CASSPRQGGQPQHF
DNA: TGTGCCAGCAGCCCTAGACAGGGAGGTCAGCCCCAGCATTTT
D: TRBD1
J: TRBJ1-5
V: TRBV7-6
size: NA

CDR3: CASSVTAGGPMYNEQFF
DNA: TGTGCCAGCAGCGTAACAGCGGGGGGGCCGATGTACAATGAGCAGTTCTTC
D: TRBD2
J: TRBJ2-1
V: TRBV9
size: NA

CDR3: CASSSGQGFGEKLFF
DNA: TGTGCCAGCAGCTCGGGGCAAGGGTTTGGTGAAAAACTGTTTTTT
D: NA
J: TRBJ1-4
V: TRBV5-8
size: NA

CDR3: CASLSQIKTGSYGYTF
DNA: TGTGCCAGCCTTTCCCAGATTAAGACAGGTAGCTATGGCTACACCTTC
D: NA
J: TRBJ1-2
V: TRBV2
size: NA

CDR3: CASSLQGSLGGTEAFF
DNA: TGTGCCAGCTCACTTCAAGGGTCTCTGGGAGGAACTGAAGCTTTCTTT
D: NA
J: TRBJ1-1
V: TRBV18
size: once

CDR3: CASSQTLFTDTQYF
DNA: TGCGCCAGCAGCCAAACCCTCTTCACAGATACGCAGTATTTT
D: NA
J: TRBJ2-3
V: TRBV4-3
size: NA

CDR3: CSAQRLGEQYF
DNA: TGCAGTGCACAGAGGCTCGGGGAGCAGTACTTC
D: NA
J: TRBJ2-7
V: TRBV20-1
size: NA

CDR3: CASSLQGESPETQYF
DNA: TGTGCCAGCTCATTACAGGGGGAGAGTCCTGAGACCCAGTACTTC
D: TRBD1
J: TRBJ2-5
V: TRBV18
size: NA

CDR3: CASGRGAANEKLFF
DNA: TGTGCCAGCGGCCGGGGTGCTGCTAATGAAAAACTGTTTTTT
D: NA
J: TRBJ1-4
V: TRBV6-1
size: NA

CDR3: CSARAQEKLFF
DNA: TGCAGTGCTAGGGCCCAGGAAAAACTGTTTTTT
D: NA
J: TRBJ1-4
V: TRBV20-1
size: NA

CDR3: CASSSGTEYYEQYF
DNA: TGCGCCAGCAGCTCCGGGACAGAATACTACGAGCAGTACTTC
D: TRBD1
J: TRBJ2-7
V: TRBV5-1
size: few

CDR3: CASSPRGEEQFF
DNA: TGTGCCAGCTCACCAAGAGGGGAGGAGCAGTTCTTC
D: NA
J: TRBJ2-1
V: TRBV18
size: NA

CDR3: CASSPYGTFDAEAFF
DNA: TGTGCCAGCAGTCCATACGGGACGTTCGACGCTGAAGCTTTCTTT
D: NA
J: TRBJ1-1
V: TRBV28
size: NA

CDR3: CASSFRYEQYF
DNA: TGTGCCAGCAGCTTCCGCTACGAGCAGTACTTC
D: NA
J: TRBJ2-7
V: TRBV7-9
size: once

CDR3: CASSPGDHGAQYF
DNA: TGTGCCAGCAGCCCAGGGGACCATGGGGCCCAGTACTTC
D: NA
J: TRBJ2-5
V: TRBV11-3
size: NA

CDR3: CASSLLAGGYNEQFF
DNA: TGTGCCAGCAGCCTTCTAGCGGGGGGGTACAATGAGCAGTTCTTC
D: TRBD2
J: TRBJ2-1
V: TRBV28
size: NA

CDR3: CASSRDRASYEQYF
DNA: TGTGCCAGCTCCCGGGACAGGGCTTCCTACGAGCAGTACTTC
D: TRBD1
J: TRBJ2-7
V: TRBV7-2
size: NA

CDR3: CASRAPQGGFF
DNA: TGTGCCAGCAGGGCTCCCCAAGGAGGTTTCTTT
D: NA
J: TRBJ1-1
V: TRBV6-1
size: NA

CDR3: CATRLLVFDGYTF
DNA: TGTGCCACCCGCCTCCTCGTTTTCGATGGCTACACCTTC
D: NA
J: TRBJ1-2
V: TRBV6-1
size: NA

CDR3: CASSLLAGGRSTGELFF
DNA: TGTGCCAGCAGCTTACTAGCGGGGGGGCGCTCCACCGGGGAGCTGTTTTTT
D: TRBD2
J: TRBJ2-2
V: TRBV7-2
size: NA

CDR3: CASSQGDLGTEAFF
DNA: TGCGCCAGCAGCCAGGGCGACCTCGGCACTGAAGCTTTCTTT
D: NA
J: TRBJ1-1
V: TRBV5-1
size: NA

CDR3: CASSYNRDSYEQYF
DNA: TGCGCCAGCAGCTACAACCGGGACAGTTACGAGCAGTACTTC
D: TRBD1
J: TRBJ2-7
V: TRBV5-1
size: NA

CDR3: CASRGQGGGRMYF
DNA: TGTGCCAGCAGGGGACAGGGGGGTGGCCGAATGTACTTC
D: TRBD1
J: TRBJ2-7
V: TRBV2
size: few

CDR3: CASSYPGREYEQYF
DNA: TGTGCCAGCAGTTACCCGGGGAGGGAGTACGAGCAGTACTTC
D: TRBD2
J: TRBJ2-7
V: TRBV6-5
size: NA

CDR3: CASSVDGTGFYGYTF
DNA: TGTGCCAGCAGCGTAGATGGGACAGGCTTCTATGGCTACACCTTC
D: TRBD1
J: TRBJ1-2
V: TRBV9
size: NA

CDR3: CASRPQQGNYGYTF
DNA: TGTGCCAGCAGGCCCCAACAGGGAAACTATGGCTACACCTTC
D: NA
J: TRBJ1-2
V: TRBV6-4
size: NA

CDR3: CASSPPLQGNTGELFF
DNA: TGTGCCAGCTCACCCCCTCTACAGGGGAACACCGGGGAGCTGTTTTTT
D: NA
J: TRBJ2-2
V: TRBV18
size: NA

CDR3: CASSLNQANYGYTF
DNA: TGTGCCAGCAGCTTAAACCAAGCTAACTATGGCTACACCTTC
D: NA
J: TRBJ1-2
V: TRBV11-2
size: NA

CDR3: CASSSRGLSYGYTF
DNA: TGTGCCAGCAGCAGCAGGGGGTTGAGCTATGGCTACACCTTC
D: TRBD1
J: TRBJ1-2
V: TRBV5-6
size: once

CDR3: CASSTQLAGGLNEQFF
DNA: TGTGCCAGCAGTACACAACTAGCGGGGGGCCTCAATGAGCAGTTCTTC
D: TRBD2
J: TRBJ2-1
V: TRBV6-6
size: NA

CDR3: CASSLAVRLSPLHF
DNA: TGTGCCAGCAGCTTAGCTGTCAGGCTATCACCCCTCCACTTT
D: NA
J: TRBJ1-6
V: TRBV11-3
size: NA

CDR3: CAISANTFEAFF
DNA: TGTGCCATCAGTGCCAACACCTTCGAAGCTTTCTTT
D: NA
J: TRBJ1-1
V: TRBV10-3
size: NA

CDR3: CASSLTPGDQPQHF
DNA: TGTGCCAGCAGCTTAACTCCAGGGGATCAGCCCCAGCATTTT
D: NA
J: TRBJ1-5
V: TRBV11-3
size: NA